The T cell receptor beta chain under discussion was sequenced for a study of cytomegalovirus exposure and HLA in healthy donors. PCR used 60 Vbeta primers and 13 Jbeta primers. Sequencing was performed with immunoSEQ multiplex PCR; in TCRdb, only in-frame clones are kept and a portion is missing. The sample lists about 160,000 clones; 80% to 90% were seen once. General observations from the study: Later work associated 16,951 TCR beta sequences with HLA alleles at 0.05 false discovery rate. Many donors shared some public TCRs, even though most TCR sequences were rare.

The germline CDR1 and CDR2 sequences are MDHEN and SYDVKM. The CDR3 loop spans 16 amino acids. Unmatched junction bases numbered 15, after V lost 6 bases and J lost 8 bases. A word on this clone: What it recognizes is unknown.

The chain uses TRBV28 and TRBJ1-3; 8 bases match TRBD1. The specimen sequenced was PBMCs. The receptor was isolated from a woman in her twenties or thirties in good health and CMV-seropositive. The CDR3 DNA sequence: TGTGCCAGCAGCCCAAGTCGACAGGGGCTCCCTTACACCATATATTTT. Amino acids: CASSPSRQGLPYTIYF.